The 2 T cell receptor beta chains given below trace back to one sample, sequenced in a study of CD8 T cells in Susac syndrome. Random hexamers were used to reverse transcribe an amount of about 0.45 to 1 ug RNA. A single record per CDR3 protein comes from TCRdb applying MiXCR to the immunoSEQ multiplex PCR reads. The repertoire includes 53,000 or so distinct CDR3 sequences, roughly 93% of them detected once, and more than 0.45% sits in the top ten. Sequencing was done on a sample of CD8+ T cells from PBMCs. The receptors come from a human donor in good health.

The CDR3 loop is CASSLTDKNIQYF. The CDR3 nucleotides are TGTGCCAGCAGCTTGACGGACAAAAACATTCAGTACTTC. The chain links TRBV11-1 to TRBJ2-4; D is undetermined. Germline V gene lookup returns CDR1 SGHAT and CDR2 FQDESV (reference sequence). Trimming removed 3 bases from V and 3 bases from J, with 6 bases in between. The CDR3 is 13 amino acids.

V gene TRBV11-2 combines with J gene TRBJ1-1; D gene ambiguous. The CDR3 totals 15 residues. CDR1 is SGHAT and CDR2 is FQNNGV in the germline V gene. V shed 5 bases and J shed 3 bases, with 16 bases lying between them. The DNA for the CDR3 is TGTGCCAGCAGCACCCGATTGGGTAAGGACACTGAAGCTTTCTTT. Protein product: CASSTRLGKDTEAFF. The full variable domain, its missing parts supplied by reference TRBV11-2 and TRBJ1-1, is EAGVAQSPRYKIIEKRQSVAFWCNPISGHATLYWYQQILGQGPKLLIQFQNNGVVDDSQLPKDRFSAERLKGVDSTLKIQPAKLEDSAVYLCASSTRLGKDTEAFFGQGTRLTVV.